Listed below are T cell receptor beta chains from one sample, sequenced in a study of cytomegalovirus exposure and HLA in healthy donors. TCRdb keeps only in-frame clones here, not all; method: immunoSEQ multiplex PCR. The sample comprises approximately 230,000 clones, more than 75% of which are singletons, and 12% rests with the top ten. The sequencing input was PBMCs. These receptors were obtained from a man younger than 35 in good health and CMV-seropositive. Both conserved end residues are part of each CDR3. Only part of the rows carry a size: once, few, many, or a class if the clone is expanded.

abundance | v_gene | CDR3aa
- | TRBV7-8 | CASSLEPRSEQYF
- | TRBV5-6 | CASSFLDRESTEAFF
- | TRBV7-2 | CASRDRYNTEAFF
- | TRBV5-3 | CARSPGETVSEQYF
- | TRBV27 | CASSLSRTGVDTQYF
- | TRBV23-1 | CASSQGGAGNTIYF
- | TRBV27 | CASSLSTGTYNEQFF
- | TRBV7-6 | CASSLFGQANEQYF
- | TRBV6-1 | CASSTVEAFF
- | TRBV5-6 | CASSPGLAGGNTGELFF
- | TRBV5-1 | CASSPTVNTGELFF
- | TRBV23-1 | CASSQLRGCGANVLTF
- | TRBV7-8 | CASSLGPDRGAYEQYF
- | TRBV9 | CASSVAGTGGTEAFF
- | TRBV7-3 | CASRPDGSNTGELFF
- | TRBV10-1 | CASSSRAQGEQFF
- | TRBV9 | CASSPRGEGVQPQHF
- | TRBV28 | CASSFQGANYGYTF
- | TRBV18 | CASSPQAGSSYNEQFF
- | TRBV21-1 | CASSNSGSTDTQYF
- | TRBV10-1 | CASLGTDTQYF
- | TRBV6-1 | CASRDGGFYGYTF
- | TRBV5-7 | CASSLGGRIMNTEAFF
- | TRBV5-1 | CASSRDGNNEQFF
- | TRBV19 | CASSPDRRGNYGYTF
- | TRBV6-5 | CASSSRSGRVYGYTF
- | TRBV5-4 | CASSSPPGQGVTGELFF
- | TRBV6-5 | CASSYPSQEGYTF
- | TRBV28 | CASRFPGVGDGYTF
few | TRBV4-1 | CASSQGLRQPQHF
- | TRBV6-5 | CASSYSNRGPYGYTF
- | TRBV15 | CATSPKTPYEQYF
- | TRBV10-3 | CAISEGGKETQYF
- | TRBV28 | CASSPTRDQPQHF
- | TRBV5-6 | CASSSGTSDYNEQFF
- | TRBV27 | CATPQQLLSYEQYF
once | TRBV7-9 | CASSAYLARDEQFF
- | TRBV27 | CASSVAGGPLREQFF
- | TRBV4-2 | CASSPNPGGTLLDEQYF
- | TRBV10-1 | CASSEVYSMNTGELFF